This T cell receptor (beta chain) came from a study of beta chain features in type 1 diabetes. About the research overall: On cell yields, gender and age, patients and healthy donors were similar.

This CDR3 region has 13 residues. Trimming cost V 4 bases and J 0 bases, with 5 bases left between them. Germline CDR1 reads MNHNS; CDR2 reads SASEGT. As every portion of the isolated RNA was reverse transcribed, the sequencing read expressed TCRB transcripts. Clones were read by immunoSEQ multiplex PCR, and TCRdb kept only the in-frame ones, dropping some. The table lists just over 450,000 clones, roughly 30% of them singletons, with about 0.065% in the top ten. The sequenced sample was naive CD4+ T cells from blood. The receptor was derived from a man aged 18 to 29 in good health. The J gene is TRBJ2-3, the V gene TRBV6-1, with D unclear. The CDR3 here is CASSAPSTDTQYF. The CDR3 DNA is TGTGCCAGCAGTGCACCTAGCACAGATACGCAGTATTTT.